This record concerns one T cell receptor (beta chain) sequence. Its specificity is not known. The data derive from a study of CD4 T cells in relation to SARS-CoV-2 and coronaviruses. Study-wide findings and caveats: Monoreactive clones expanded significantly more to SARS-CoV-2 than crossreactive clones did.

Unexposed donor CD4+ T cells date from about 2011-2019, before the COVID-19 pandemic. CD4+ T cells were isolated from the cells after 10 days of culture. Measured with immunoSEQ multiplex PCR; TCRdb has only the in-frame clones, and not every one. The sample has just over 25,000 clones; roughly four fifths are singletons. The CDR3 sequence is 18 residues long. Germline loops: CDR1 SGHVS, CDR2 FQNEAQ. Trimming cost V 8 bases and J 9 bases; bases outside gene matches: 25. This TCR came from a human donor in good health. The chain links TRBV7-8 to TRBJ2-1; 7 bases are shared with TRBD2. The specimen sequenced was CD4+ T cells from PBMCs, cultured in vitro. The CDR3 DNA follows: TGTGCCAGCGATACCCGGGGAGGGAGGGCCCCGGTCGATCGTGAGCAGTTCTTC. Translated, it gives CASDTRGGRAPVDREQFF.